The 9 T cell receptor beta chains listed next were all sequenced from one sample in a study of low-dose radiotherapy and immunotherapy resistance in tumors. TRAV- and TRBV-specific primers were used for first-strand cDNA, which covered alpha and beta chains. Amplification, which lasted 20 PCR cycles, used a constant-region primer and V-primer adapter to amplify TCRs. TCRdb called the reads again in MiXCR, with one record for every CDR3 protein. The profile shows some 7,100 distinct CDR3 sequences, approximately 50% of them singletons. All receptors derive from a human donor with advanced metastatic prostate, ovarian, gallbladder or colorectal cancer (not recorded which). This table probably holds off-target reads from a library built for another chain.

The gene calls are TRBV28 and TRBJ1-6; TRBD1 aligns across 9 bases. The CDR3 loop spans 15 amino acids. Germline CDR1 and CDR2: MDHEN and SYDVKM. The V and J ends lost 6 bases and 14 bases, in that order; junction bases with no gene match: 14. This chain's CDR3 is CASRKTGGPTASLHF. Written as DNA, the CDR3 is TGTGCCAGCAGGAAAACAGGGGGCCCTACGGCGTCCCTCCACTTT.

The rearrangement uses TRBV6-5 and TRBJ2-4, with D unclear. Trimming cost V 5 bases and J 0 bases, with 14 bases left between them. This CDR3 is built from 16 residues. The germline V gene encodes CDR1 MNHEY and CDR2 SVGAGI. In DNA form, the CDR3 reads TGTGCCAGCAGTGCCCTCTCGGCATTAGCCAAAAACATTCAGTACTTC. Its protein is CASSALSALAKNIQYF.

In this sample, this clonotype turned up a few times. The chain combines TRBV2 with TRBJ2-1; 8 bases fit TRBD1. The CDR3 extends over 15 amino acids. The germline V gene encodes CDR1 SNHLY and CDR2 FYNNEI. Trimming took 4 bases from V and 4 from J; bases not matched to a gene: 6. The CDR3 bases are TGTGCCAGCAGTGGAGACAGGGGTGGATACAATGAGCAGTTCTTC. It translates to CASSGDRGGYNEQFF.

The chain joins TRBV30 to TRBJ2-3; TRBD2 matches at 11 bases. V shed 4 bases, J shed 4 bases, and the junction held 7 bases outside the gene matches. Germline V gives CDR1 GTSNPN, CDR2 SVGIG (reference sequence). This CDR3 is built from 15 residues. In DNA form, the CDR3 reads TGTGCCTGGACCCTTAGCGGGGGGGTCGCAGATACGCAGTATTTT. It is translated as CAWTLSGGVADTQYF. Full variable domain (rest looked up from reference TRBV30 and TRBJ2-3): SQTIHQWPATLVQPVGSPLSLECTVEGTSNPNLYWYRQAAGRGLQLLFYSVGIGQISSEVPQNLSASRPQDRQFILSSKKLLLSDSGFYLCAWTLSGGVADTQYFGPGTRLTVL.

The chain employs TRBV5-4 and TRBJ2-6; D possibly uses TRBD1 or TRBD2 (5 bases each). Germline V gene lookup returns CDR1 SGHNT and CDR2 YYREEE (reference sequence). Trimming pared 0 bases from V and 1 base from J, leaving 14 bases between. The CDR3 consists of 18 residues. The CDR3 reads CASSLDPGLGSGANVLTF. The CDR3 nucleotides are TGTGCCAGCAGCTTGGATCCGGGGCTCGGGTCTGGGGCCAACGTCCTGACTTTC.

V is TRBV15 and J is TRBJ2-7, with D possibly being TRBD1 (6 bases). Trimming left V 6 bases short and J 3 bases short, with 12 bases between. The CDR3 is 13 amino acids. CDR1 LNHNV and CDR2 YYDKDF come from the germline V gene (reference sequence). CDR3 nucleotide sequence: TGTGCCACCAGAGCAGGGGTAAACTACGAGCAGTACTTC. It codes for CATRAGVNYEQYF.

The chain has TRBV6-1 and TRBJ1-2; D might be TRBD1 (6 bases). This CDR3 has 15 residues. V lost 5 bases and J lost 4, with 17 bases in between. The germline gives CDR1 MNHNS, CDR2 SASEGT. DNA for the CDR3: TGTGCCAGCAGTTCGCGACAGGCAGATGGCTATGGCTACACCTTC. Translating it yields CASSSRQADGYGYTF.

J is TRBJ1-5 and V is TRBV5-4; a weak D match, TRBD1 (5 bases). Germline V gene sequence: CDR1 SGHNT, CDR2 YYREEE (reference sequence). V was cut by 2 bases and J by 4 bases, with 10 bases left in between. This CDR3 is built from 14 residues. CDR3 coding DNA: TGTGCCAGCAGCTTAGGTAGGGGAAATCAGCCCCAGCATTTT. It translates to CASSLGRGNQPQHF.

This clonotype was seen a handful of times. The chain employs TRBV18 and TRBJ2-5; D is possibly TRBD2 (6 bases). The germline CDR1 and CDR2 sequences are KGHSH and LQKENI. The CDR3 consists of 16 residues. V was shortened by 3 bases and J by 2 bases, with 16 bases between the two germline ends. Here the CDR3 reads CASSPTLMDYQETQYF. As DNA, the CDR3 is TGTGCCAGCTCACCCACCCTCATGGACTATCAAGAGACCCAGTACTTC. The variable domain in full, with the rest retrieved from reference TRBV18 and TRBJ2-5, is NAGVMQNPRHLVRRRGQEARLRCSPMKGHSHVYWYRQLPEEGLKFMVYLQKENIIDESGMPKERFSAEFPKEGPSILRIQQVVRGDSAAYFCASSPTLMDYQETQYFGPGTRLLVL.